Presented here are 8 T cell receptor beta chains from one specimen sequenced in a study of post-analysis software for immune sequencing data. Whole-study results and caveats: Patients showed TRBV5-6, TRBV5-1 and TRBV20-1 among 4 or 5 TRBV segments more frequent than in controls.

These TCRs' antigens remain unknown. Unique molecular identifiers tagged the TCR beta cDNA libraries. Each CDR3 protein gets one entry after TCRdb re-called the PCR reads with MiXCR. The repertoire holds approximately 400,000 distinct CDR3 sequences, with about a third as singletons. The sequenced material came from blood. The receptors stem from a girl aged 5-17 years with multiple sclerosis.

Comments on this clonotype: The germline gene is not matched at one end of the junction; a read error may be the cause. The CDR3 here is CASSLFVRGGYGQYF. CDR3 coding DNA: TGTGCCAGCAGCTTATTTGTCAGGGGGGGCTACGGGCAGTACTTC. The chain joins TRBV7-8 to TRBJ2-7; D assignment may be TRBD1 or TRBD2 (7 bases each). The CDR3 extends over 15 amino acids. Germline CDR1 and CDR2: SGHVS and FQNEAQ.

The CDR3: CSARAFGAGDPYNEQFF. The CDR3 DNA is TGCAGTGCTAGAGCGTTTGGAGCCGGGGACCCCTACAATGAGCAGTTCTTC. The V gene is TRBV20-1, the J gene TRBJ2-1, with D tentatively TRBD1 or TRBD2 (5 bases each). CDR1 is DFQATT and CDR2 is SNEGSKA in the germline V gene (reference sequence). The V end was cut by 1 base, the J end by 2 bases, with 18 bases between. CDR3 length: 17 amino acids.

The chain combines TRBV5-1 with TRBJ1-6; D not resolved. In germline, CDR1 is SGHRS, CDR2 YFSETQ. V gave up 0 bases and J gave up 11 bases, with 9 bases separating them. The CDR3 has 13 amino acids. The CDR3 loop reads CASSLGDSTPLHF. CDR3 DNA: TGCGCCAGCAGCTTGGGGGATTCTACACCCCTCCACTTT.

The rearrangement links TRBV12-3 or TRBV12-4 to TRBJ2-1; D is ambiguous. The CDR3 runs 12 residues. Trimming took off 3 bases at V and 10 bases at J, with 10 bases between the two ends. The chain's CDR3 is CASSLVGEEQFF. The CDR3 DNA reads as TGTGCCAGCAGTTTGGTCGGCGAGGAGCAGTTCTTC.

Turning to this clonotype: A much larger clone differs by one base, so this may be a read error. The chain has TRBV29-1 and TRBJ2-7; no definite D call. Trimming took off 2 bases at V and 3 bases at J, with 11 bases between the two ends. The V gene's germline CDR1 is SQVTM and CDR2 ANQGSEA. The CDR3 covers 13 residues. CDR3 protein: CSVESDLDYEQYF. The DNA of the CDR3 is TGCAGCGTTGAAAGTGACCTCGACTACGAGCAGTACTTC.

The chain joins TRBV5-1 to TRBJ2-2; D may correspond to TRBD1 or TRBD2 (6 bases each). The ends were cut back, 4 bases at V and 11 bases at J, with 18 bases in the middle. CDR3 length equals 14 residues. Germline CDR1 and CDR2: SGHRS and YFSETQ. CDR3 sequence reads: CASSLGGPVIELFF. The DNA of the CDR3 is TGCGCCAGCAGCCTTGGGGGGCCCGTGATCGAGCTGTTTTTT. The variable domain in full, with the rest retrieved from reference TRBV5-1 and TRBJ2-2, is KAGVTQTPRYLIKTRGQQVTLSCSPISGHRSVSWYQQTPGQGLQFLFEYFSETQRNKGNFPGRFSGRQFSNSRSEMNVSTLELGDSALYLCASSLGGPVIELFFGEGSRLTVL.

The chain combines TRBV6-5 with TRBJ1-6; 7 nucleotides line up with TRBD1. V lost 6 bases and J lost 11; bases outside the gene matches: 16. CDR1 is MNHEY, CDR2 SVGAGI, per germline. The CDR3 loop spans 16 amino acids. As DNA, the CDR3 is TGTGCCAGCAGCAAGACAGGGACGGCCAGGAACGCACCCCTCCACTTT. Amino acid sequence: CASSKTGTARNAPLHF.

The V call is TRBV12-3 or TRBV12-4, the J call TRBJ2-1, with 9 bases that match TRBD1. Trimming at V came to 6 bases and at J to 10 bases, leaving 13 bases not matched to a gene. The CDR3 has 15 amino acids. The CDR3 is CASSQRFGTGSEQFF. The CDR3 DNA follows: TGTGCCAGCAGCCAAAGATTCGGGACAGGGAGCGAGCAGTTCTTC.